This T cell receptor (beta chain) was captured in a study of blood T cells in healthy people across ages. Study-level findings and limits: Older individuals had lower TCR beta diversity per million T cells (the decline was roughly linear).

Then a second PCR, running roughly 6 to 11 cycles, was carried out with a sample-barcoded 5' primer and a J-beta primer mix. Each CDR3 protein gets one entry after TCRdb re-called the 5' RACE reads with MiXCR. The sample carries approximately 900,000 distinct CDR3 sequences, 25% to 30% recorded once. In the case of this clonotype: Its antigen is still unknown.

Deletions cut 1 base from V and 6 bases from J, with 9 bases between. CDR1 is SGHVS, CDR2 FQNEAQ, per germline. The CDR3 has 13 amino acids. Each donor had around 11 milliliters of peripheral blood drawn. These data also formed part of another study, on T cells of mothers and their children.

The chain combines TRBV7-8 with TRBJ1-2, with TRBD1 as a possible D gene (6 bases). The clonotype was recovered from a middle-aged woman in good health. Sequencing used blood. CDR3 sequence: CASSLGDTDGYTF. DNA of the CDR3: TGTGCCAGCAGCTTAGGGGACACTGATGGCTACACCTTC.